These 9 T cell receptor beta chains originate from one sample sequenced in a study of T cell responses to AZD1222 COVID-19 vaccine. The protocol was immunoSEQ multiplex PCR, while the TCRdb copy is restricted to in-frame clones and leaves out a portion. This repertoire shows some 250,000 clones, roughly 93% found once; its top ten account for 0.55%. This specimen was peripheral blood, taken 28 days after the second AZD1222 dose. These receptors came from an adult who received the AZD1222 COVID-19 vaccine.

This sequence joins TRBV6-6 and TRBJ2-7, with TRBD2 matching 9 bases. Germline V CDR1 and CDR2: MNHNY, SVGAGI (reference sequence). The J segment lost 0 bases and the V segment lost 6 bases, leaving 15 bases of the junction unmatched. The CDR3 consists of 18 residues. CDR3 bases: TGTGCCAGCAGCCGATTCGGTAGCGGGAGCCCGAGCTCCTACGAGCAGTACTTC. Amino acid sequence: CASSRFGSGSPSSYEQYF.

This clone was seen once. The V call is TRBV2, the J call TRBJ1-2, with D possibly TRBD1 on 6 matching bases. V lost 2 bases to trimming and J lost 2 bases, with 12 bases between them. The CDR3 is made up of 15 amino acids. Germline loops: CDR1 SNHLY, CDR2 FYNNEI. The CDR3 DNA is TGTGCCAGCAGTGAATGGGCAGGGGCGAACTATGGCTACACCTTC. Its protein is CASSEWAGANYGYTF.

The chain employs TRBV28 and TRBJ2-2, with D possibly matching TRBD1 (6 bases). This CDR3 is 14 amino acids long. Between the trimmed V and J ends, which lost 7 bases and 2 bases, there was a span of 11 bases. Germline CDR1 reads MDHEN; CDR2 reads SYDVKM. The DNA of the CDR3 is TGTGCCAGCATCTCGGACAGCAACACCGGGGAGCTGTTTTTT. This encodes CASISDSNTGELFF.

The DNA for the CDR3 is TGTGCCAGCAGTTTTCCTACAGGGGGCTCCTACGAGCAGTACTTC. Translating gives CASSFPTGGSYEQYF. V is TRBV6-6 and J is TRBJ2-7; 8 bases are shared with TRBD1. V was pared by 4 bases and J by 0 bases, with 5 bases of the junction left unmatched. The CDR3 is made up of 15 amino acids. Germline CDR1 reads MNHNY; CDR2 reads SVGAGI (reference sequence).

The chain employs TRBV2 and TRBJ2-4, with 7 bases aligning to TRBD2. CDR3 length equals 15 residues. From germline, CDR1 is SNHLY and CDR2 FYNNEI. J lost 9 bases, V lost 1 base, and 9 bases had no gene match. The CDR3 nucleotides are TGTGCCAGCAGTGAAGGAGCGGGGAGGGTGGGCATTCAGTACTTC. Encoded protein: CASSEGAGRVGIQYF.

This rearrangement joins TRBV18 to TRBJ2-3; 10 bases agree with TRBD2. Germline V gene data show CDR1 as KGHSH and CDR2 as LQKENI. This CDR3 spans 17 amino acids. The trim removed 3 bases at V and 4 bases at J, leaving 10 bases unmatched. DNA of the CDR3: TGTGCCAGCTCACCTGCCCAACTAGCGGGGTATGCAGATACGCAGTATTTT. It is translated as CASSPAQLAGYADTQYF.

The V and J genes are TRBV27 and TRBJ1-4; D might be TRBD1 (5 bases). V lost 0 bases to trimming and J lost 8 bases, with 13 bases between them. The CDR3 contains 15 residues. Germline V gene data show CDR1 as MNHEY and CDR2 as SMNVEV (reference sequence). The CDR3: CASSLSSGHREKLFF. CDR3 nucleotide sequence: TGTGCCAGCAGTTTATCGTCGGGGCATCGGGAAAAACTGTTTTTT.

The rearrangement joins TRBV3-1 (or the pseudogene TRBV3-2) to TRBJ1-6; D might be TRBD1 (5 bases). The CDR3 is 13 residues long. Germline V lookup: CDR1 LGHDT, CDR2 YNNKEL (reference sequence). V gave up 4 bases and J gave up 12 bases, with 13 bases separating them. Here the CDR3 reads CASSPRDLGPLHF. The CDR3 coding sequence is TGTGCCAGCAGCCCCCGGGACCTGGGACCCCTCCACTTT.

The V call is TRBV28, the J call TRBJ2-7; TRBD2 aligns across 8 bases. The germline V gene encodes CDR1 MDHEN and CDR2 SYDVKM. The CDR3 runs to 14 residues. V trimming: 7 bases; J trimming: 0 bases; junction bases outside the gene matches: 5. The CDR3 DNA sequence: TGTGCCAGCATTTCGGGGGGGGCCTCCTACGAGCAGTACTTC. This encodes CASISGGASYEQYF.